A selection of T cell receptor beta chains follows, all from one sample in a study of T cells in Graves' hyperthyroidism and ophthalmopathy. TCRdb fed the multiplex PCR reads into MiXCR, producing one record per CDR3 protein. The sample consists of fewer than 650,000 distinct CDR3 sequences, about 15% of them appearing once. The sequenced sample was blood. These receptors were collected from a woman aged 25 to 39 with Graves' hyperthyroidism that later progressed to Graves' ophthalmopathy. CDR3s include the opening cysteine and the closing phenylalanine or tryptophan. A D gene is named only where the DNA matches it firmly. Size is omitted from some rows. Given values are once, few, many or a class for expanded clones.

D,size,J,V,DNA,CDR3
TRBD2,-,TRBJ2-7,TRBV2,TGTGCCAGCAGTGATCAGCGGGGCTACGAGCAGTACTTC,CASSDQRGYEQYF
-,-,TRBJ2-3,TRBV7-9,TGTGCCAGCACCCCTTCCCCCGATACGCAGTATTTT,CASTPSPDTQYF
TRBD2,few,TRBJ2-1,TRBV3-1,TGTGCCAGCAGCCAGCCGTTTCTAGCGGGAGTGGGGAATGAGCAGTTCTTC,CASSQPFLAGVGNEQFF
-,-,TRBJ2-1,TRBV25-1,TGTGCCAGCAAACGCAATGAGCAGTTCTTC,CASKRNEQFF
-,many,TRBJ2-3,TRBV5-1,TGCGCCAGCAGCTTGAGACCAGAGGCGACAGATACGCAGTATTTT,CASSLRPEATDTQYF
-,few,TRBJ2-1,TRBV27,TGTGCCAGCACCAACCGGGGAGCGAGCTCCTACAATGAGCAGTTCTTC,CASTNRGASSYNEQFF
TRBD1,-,TRBJ1-6,TRBV4-1,TGCGCCAGCAGCCAAGACGCTTCGGGACAGGGATATTCACCCCTCCACTTT,CASSQDASGQGYSPLHF
-,many,TRBJ2-7,TRBV7-2,TGTGCCAGCAGCTTACACGGGACTCCGATAACCTACGAGCAGTACTTC,CASSLHGTPITYEQYF
TRBD1,many,TRBJ2-6,TRBV2,TGTGCCAGCTGGACAGGGTACCGCTCTGGGGCCAACGTCCTGACTTTC,CASWTGYRSGANVLTF
-,few,TRBJ1-5,TRBV27,TGTGCCAGCAGTATGGCGGGTTTCAATAGCAATCAGCCCCAGCATTTT,CASSMAGFNSNQPQHF
-,-,TRBJ2-2,TRBV24-1,TGTGCCACCAGTGATTTGGCCGGGGAGCTGTTTTTT,CATSDLAGELFF
TRBD2,-,TRBJ2-1,TRBV24-1,TGTGCCACCAGTGATTCTCGAGGAGCGGGGGGCTCCTACAATGAACAGTTCTTC,CATSDSRGAGGSYNEQFF
TRBD1,few,TRBJ1-5,TRBV20-1,TGCAGTGCTAGAGAGCAGGGGGAGGTTCAGCCCCAGCATTTT,CSAREQGEVQPQHF
-,many,TRBJ1-5,TRBV30,TGTGCCTGGAGTACGACAGGAGATAGCAATCAGCCCCAGCATTTT,CAWSTTGDSNQPQHF
TRBD1,many,TRBJ2-3,TRBV7-6,TGTGCCAGCAGCTTAGAGGGGGCGCCGACAGATACGCAGTATTTT,CASSLEGAPTDTQYF
TRBD1,many,TRBJ1-5,TRBV12-3/TRBV12-4,TGTGCCAGCAGTTTAGCAGGACAGGGAGGCAATCAGCCCCAGCATTTT,CASSLAGQGGNQPQHF
-,many,TRBJ1-6,TRBV9,TGTGCCAGCAGCGTAGGGGGTAGCGGGGGTTCACCCCTCCACTTT,CASSVGGSGGSPLHF
TRBD2,few,TRBJ2-7,TRBV7-3,TGTGCCAGCAGCCTTGAGGGACTAGCGAACCACGAGCAGTACTTC,CASSLEGLANHEQYF
-,few,TRBJ2-7,TRBV20-1,TGCAGTGCTAGAGATCTCGGCAGGGGCGCCTACGAGCAGTACTTC,CSARDLGRGAYEQYF
-,-,TRBJ1-2,TRBV20-1,TGCAGTGCTAGAGATTCTTCAGACTACACCTTC,CSARDSSDYTF
-,many,TRBJ2-7,TRBV11-2,TGTGCCAGCAGCTTAATGACAGCAGGCGAGCAGTACTTC,CASSLMTAGEQYF
TRBD2,many,TRBJ2-7,TRBV3-1,TGTGCCAGCAGCCAAGGTCTAGCGGGAGGACTCTACGAGCAGTACTTC,CASSQGLAGGLYEQYF
-,many,TRBJ2-1,TRBV9,TGTGCCAGCAGCGTAAATCTGAGCCCAGAGTACAATGAGCAGTTCTTC,CASSVNLSPEYNEQFF
-,many,TRBJ2-1,TRBV12-3/TRBV12-4,TGTGCCTCGAACGGGGAAGACAATGAGCAGTTCTTC,CASNGEDNEQFF
TRBD1,many,TRBJ2-7,TRBV6-1,TGTGCCAGCAGTCAGAGCCGGGACAGGGGTTCCGAGCAGTACTTC,CASSQSRDRGSEQYF
-,many,TRBJ1-2,TRBV27,TGTGCCAGCAGTTTCCGCAGCTTAAACTATGGCTACACCTTC,CASSFRSLNYGYTF
-,many,TRBJ1-2,TRBV14,TGTGCCAGCAGCCAAGTCACGGGATCCGGCTACACCTTC,CASSQVTGSGYTF
TRBD1,many,TRBJ2-5,TRBV12-3/TRBV12-4,TGTGCCAGCAGTCACCGGGACAGTATTGCGCGAGAGACCCAGTACTTC,CASSHRDSIARETQYF
TRBD2,-,TRBJ2-7,TRBV10-3,TGTGCCATCATGGCGTCTAGCGGGAGCGAGCAGTACTTC,CAIMASSGSEQYF
-,many,TRBJ2-3,TRBV30,TGTGCCTGGAGTGTCACACCAGATACGCAGTATTTT,CAWSVTPDTQYF
TRBD1,many,TRBJ1-6,TRBV19,TGTGCCAGTAGTTCGACAGGGACGGATTCACCCCTCCACTTT,CASSSTGTDSPLHF
-,-,TRBJ2-1,TRBV11-3,TGTGCCAGCAGTTTTAATCCAACCCTCTCCTACAATGAGCAGTTCTTC,CASSFNPTLSYNEQFF
-,many,TRBJ2-1,TRBV20-1,TGCAGTGCTAGAGTAAGAAGGGCTAATGAGCAGTTCTTC,CSARVRRANEQFF
TRBD1,-,TRBJ1-2,TRBV4-1,TGCGCCAGCAGCCAGCCCGGATCCGGGACAGGGGCAGGCTACACCTTC,CASSQPGSGTGAGYTF
-,many,TRBJ2-1,TRBV24-1,TGTGCCACCAGTGACCCCGGAAAGCCCAGCTCCTACAATGAGCAGTTCTTC,CATSDPGKPSSYNEQFF
-,many,TRBJ1-6,TRBV28,TGTGCCAGCAGTTTCGAAGTCGTTGGTTCACCCCTCCACTTT,CASSFEVVGSPLHF
-,many,TRBJ2-2,TRBV28,TGTGCCAGCGGAGCCGGGGAGCTGTTTTTT,CASGAGELFF